The rows below give T cell receptor beta chains drawn from one sample of a study of cytotoxic CD8 clonotypes in ibrutinib-treated CLL. Repertoires were generated with immunoSEQ multiplex PCR, while TCRdb's copy carries only in-frame clones and drops some. The profile covers about 40,000 clones, with roughly three quarters appearing a single time and about a tenth taken by the ten largest. The sequenced sample was PBMCs, obtained at disease progression, from a patient treated with ibrutinib. The origin of the receptors is a human donor with chronic lymphocytic leukemia. Both conserved end residues are part of each CDR3. The order of the fields is J gene, D gene, V gene, clone size, CDR3 protein, CDR3 DNA. The D gene is left open where the match is weak. Only some rows state a clone size, as once, few, many or a class for expanded clones.

J gene: TRBJ2-5; D gene: .; V gene: TRBV30; clone size: .; CDR3 protein: CAYTKETQETQYF; CDR3 DNA: TGTGCCTACACGAAGGAAACCCAAGAGACCCAGTACTTC
J gene: TRBJ2-7; D gene: .; V gene: TRBV6-5; clone size: .; CDR3 protein: CASSYNRYEQYF; CDR3 DNA: TGTGCCAGCAGTTACAATAGGTACGAGCAGTACTTC
J gene: TRBJ1-4; D gene: .; V gene: TRBV2; clone size: .; CDR3 protein: CASNQPDLPGEKLFF; CDR3 DNA: TGTGCCAGCAACCAACCCGACCTTCCCGGGGAAAAACTGTTTTTT
J gene: TRBJ2-7; D gene: .; V gene: TRBV6-1; clone size: few; CDR3 protein: CASSVGSAYEQYF; CDR3 DNA: TGTGCCAGCAGTGTGGGCTCAGCCTACGAGCAGTACTTC
J gene: TRBJ1-1; D gene: .; V gene: TRBV6-1; clone size: .; CDR3 protein: CASSYIRGGTEAFF; CDR3 DNA: TGTGCCAGCAGCTATATTCGGGGCGGCACTGAAGCTTTCTTT
J gene: TRBJ2-7; D gene: .; V gene: TRBV7-5; clone size: .; CDR3 protein: CVRSPTPASGFSYEQYF; CDR3 DNA: TGTGTCAGAAGCCCAACCCCGGCTAGCGGGTTCTCCTACGAGCAGTACTTC
J gene: TRBJ1-2; D gene: TRBD1; V gene: TRBV7-2; clone size: .; CDR3 protein: CASSWTGNYGYTF; CDR3 DNA: TGTGCCAGCAGCTGGACAGGGAACTATGGCTACACCTTC
J gene: TRBJ1-2; D gene: .; V gene: TRBV11-3; clone size: few; CDR3 protein: CASSCNRQFEDYGYTF; CDR3 DNA: TGTGCCAGCAGCTGCAATCGACAGTTCGAGGATTATGGCTACACCTTC
J gene: TRBJ2-1; D gene: .; V gene: TRBV6-5; clone size: .; CDR3 protein: CASRPRGLADNEQFF; CDR3 DNA: TGTGCCAGCAGACCCCGGGGGTTGGCCGACAATGAGCAGTTCTTC
J gene: TRBJ2-6; D gene: .; V gene: TRBV27; clone size: .; CDR3 protein: CASSSRGSGANVLTF; CDR3 DNA: TGTGCCAGCAGTTCGAGGGGGTCTGGGGCCAACGTCCTGACTTTC
J gene: TRBJ1-2; D gene: TRBD1; V gene: TRBV18; clone size: .; CDR3 protein: CASSPGGPDRLYGYTF; CDR3 DNA: TGTGCCAGCTCCCCAGGGGGCCCAGATCGACTATATGGCTACACCTTC
J gene: TRBJ2-1; D gene: .; V gene: TRBV11-2; clone size: .; CDR3 protein: CASSLNEGRRQFF; CDR3 DNA: TGTGCCAGCAGCTTGAACGAGGGACGGCGGCAGTTCTTC
J gene: TRBJ2-1; D gene: .; V gene: TRBV14; clone size: once; CDR3 protein: CASSQGRGRQIDEQFF; CDR3 DNA: TGTGCCAGCAGCCAAGGACGGGGGAGACAGATCGATGAGCAGTTCTTC
J gene: TRBJ2-3; D gene: .; V gene: TRBV5-1; clone size: once; CDR3 protein: CASSLEGRSTHTQYF; CDR3 DNA: TGCGCCAGCAGCTTGGAGGGACGCTCGACCCATACGCAGTATTTT
J gene: TRBJ2-1; D gene: TRBD2; V gene: TRBV6-5; clone size: .; CDR3 protein: CASLSLGGSYNEQFF; CDR3 DNA: TGTGCCAGCCTTTCACTGGGCGGGAGCTACAATGAGCAGTTCTTC
J gene: TRBJ2-4; D gene: TRBD2; V gene: TRBV4-1; clone size: .; CDR3 protein: CASSQEDSGGAKNIQYF; CDR3 DNA: TGCGCCAGCAGCCAAGAAGACAGCGGGGGGGCCAAAAACATTCAGTACTTC
J gene: TRBJ2-7; D gene: TRBD1; V gene: TRBV19; clone size: .; CDR3 protein: CASSPSIQGQQYF; CDR3 DNA: TGTGCCAGTTCCCCGTCGATACAGGGGCAGCAGTACTTC
J gene: TRBJ2-7; D gene: TRBD1; V gene: TRBV11-2; clone size: once; CDR3 protein: CASSQGQGERNEQYF; CDR3 DNA: TGTGCCAGCAGCCAGGGACAGGGGGAGAGGAACGAGCAGTACTTC
J gene: TRBJ1-1; D gene: .; V gene: TRBV11-2; clone size: .; CDR3 protein: CASNDGTPEAFF; CDR3 DNA: TGTGCCAGCAACGACGGAACACCTGAAGCTTTCTTT
J gene: TRBJ2-7; D gene: .; V gene: TRBV7-6; clone size: .; CDR3 protein: CASSPTVSEQYF; CDR3 DNA: TGTGCCAGCAGCCCAACGGTGTCCGAGCAGTACTTC
J gene: TRBJ2-7; D gene: TRBD2; V gene: TRBV11-1; clone size: .; CDR3 protein: CASSRGGYEQYF; CDR3 DNA: TGTGCCAGCAGCCGCGGGGGCTACGAGCAGTACTTC
J gene: TRBJ2-7; D gene: .; V gene: TRBV19; clone size: .; CDR3 protein: CASSIGAGRTYEQYF; CDR3 DNA: TGTGCCAGTAGTATTGGGGCAGGTCGAACCTACGAGCAGTACTTC
J gene: TRBJ2-1; D gene: .; V gene: TRBV11-3; clone size: .; CDR3 protein: CASSFQVGEQFF; CDR3 DNA: TGTGCCAGCAGCTTCCAGGTTGGTGAGCAGTTCTTC
J gene: TRBJ1-1; D gene: .; V gene: TRBV20-1; clone size: .; CDR3 protein: CSASVRGAFF; CDR3 DNA: TGCAGTGCTAGTGTGAGAGGAGCTTTCTTT
J gene: TRBJ1-4; D gene: TRBD1; V gene: TRBV19; clone size: few; CDR3 protein: CASRTGTVNEKLFF; CDR3 DNA: TGTGCCAGTAGGACCGGGACAGTTAATGAAAAACTGTTTTTT
J gene: TRBJ1-1; D gene: .; V gene: TRBV27; clone size: .; CDR3 protein: CASSLWGSEAFF; CDR3 DNA: TGTGCCAGCAGTTTATGGGGGTCTGAAGCTTTCTTT
J gene: TRBJ1-2; D gene: .; V gene: TRBV12-5; clone size: few; CDR3 protein: CASGGSQTYGYTF; CDR3 DNA: TGTGCTAGTGGTGGGAGTCAGACCTATGGCTACACCTTC
J gene: TRBJ2-5; D gene: .; V gene: TRBV5-1; clone size: .; CDR3 protein: CASSLGMQGLQETQYF; CDR3 DNA: TGCGCCAGCAGCTTGGGAATGCAGGGCCTCCAAGAGACCCAGTACTTC
J gene: TRBJ2-7; D gene: .; V gene: TRBV7-9; clone size: few; CDR3 protein: CASSSEIYEQYF; CDR3 DNA: TGTGCCAGCAGCTCCGAGATCTACGAGCAGTACTTC
J gene: TRBJ1-5; D gene: .; V gene: TRBV18; clone size: .; CDR3 protein: CASSPGRDQPQHF; CDR3 DNA: TGTGCCAGCTCACCTGGTAGGGATCAACCCCAGCATTTT
J gene: TRBJ2-7; D gene: .; V gene: TRBV5-1; clone size: .; CDR3 protein: CASSLMWSGTYEQYF; CDR3 DNA: TGCGCCAGCAGCTTAATGTGGTCAGGGACGTACGAGCAGTACTTC
J gene: TRBJ1-1; D gene: TRBD1; V gene: TRBV11-3; clone size: .; CDR3 protein: CASSLGGTGNTEAFF; CDR3 DNA: TGTGCCAGCAGCTTAGGTGGGACAGGGAACACTGAAGCTTTCTTT
J gene: TRBJ2-7; D gene: TRBD1; V gene: TRBV30; clone size: .; CDR3 protein: CAWSVGTGIAYEQYF; CDR3 DNA: TGTGCCTGGAGTGTAGGGACAGGGATAGCCTACGAGCAGTACTTC
J gene: TRBJ2-7; D gene: TRBD2; V gene: TRBV28; clone size: .; CDR3 protein: CASSFASSGAVEQYF; CDR3 DNA: TGTGCCAGCAGTTTTGCGTCTAGCGGGGCGGTCGAGCAGTACTTC
J gene: TRBJ1-1; D gene: .; V gene: TRBV6-5; clone size: once; CDR3 protein: CASSYLGVDTEAFF; CDR3 DNA: TGTGCCAGCAGTTACCTGGGAGTCGACACTGAAGCTTTCTTT
J gene: TRBJ2-2; D gene: .; V gene: TRBV10-2; clone size: .; CDR3 protein: CASRRPDVGELFF; CDR3 DNA: TGCGCCAGCAGACGACCAGACGTCGGGGAGCTGTTTTTT
J gene: TRBJ1-6; D gene: .; V gene: TRBV7-9; clone size: .; CDR3 protein: CASSLGTIGNSPLHF; CDR3 DNA: TGTGCCAGCAGCCTCGGGACAATTGGGAATTCACCCCTCCACTTT
J gene: TRBJ2-7; D gene: .; V gene: TRBV2; clone size: once; CDR3 protein: CASSEGIDSRLFKQYF; CDR3 DNA: TGTGCCAGCAGTGAAGGAATAGACAGCAGACTTTTCAAGCAGTACTTC
J gene: TRBJ1-4; D gene: .; V gene: TRBV28; clone size: .; CDR3 protein: CASSLSGTATNEKLFF; CDR3 DNA: TGTGCCAGCAGTTTATCGGGGACTGCAACTAATGAAAAACTGTTTTTT
J gene: TRBJ2-7; D gene: .; V gene: TRBV6-5; clone size: .; CDR3 protein: CASSQPGHYEQYF; CDR3 DNA: TGTGCCAGCAGCCAGCCGGGACACTACGAGCAGTACTTC
J gene: TRBJ1-1; D gene: .; V gene: TRBV29-1; clone size: few; CDR3 protein: CSVSRTMNTEAFF; CDR3 DNA: TGCAGCGTCTCCAGGACCATGAACACTGAAGCTTTCTTT
J gene: TRBJ1-1; D gene: .; V gene: TRBV7-9; clone size: .; CDR3 protein: CASSPTGHTEAFF; CDR3 DNA: TGTGCCAGCAGCCCTACAGGGCACACTGAAGCTTTCTTT
J gene: TRBJ2-1; D gene: .; V gene: TRBV27; clone size: .; CDR3 protein: CASSLAGVLNEQFF; CDR3 DNA: TGTGCCAGCAGCCTCGCCGGGGTTTTAAATGAGCAGTTCTTC
J gene: TRBJ1-5; D gene: TRBD1; V gene: TRBV25-1; clone size: .; CDR3 protein: CASSGQGAQPQHF; CDR3 DNA: TGTGCCAGCAGTGGACAGGGGGCCCAGCCCCAGCATTTT
J gene: TRBJ1-1; D gene: .; V gene: TRBV9; clone size: large; CDR3 protein: CASRRAGGDTEAFF; CDR3 DNA: TGTGCCAGCAGGAGGGCTGGGGGTGACACTGAAGCTTTCTTT
J gene: TRBJ1-2; D gene: .; V gene: TRBV18; clone size: .; CDR3 protein: CASSPQGRKGYTF; CDR3 DNA: TGTGCCAGCTCACCACAGGGGAGGAAGGGCTACACCTTC
J gene: TRBJ2-1; D gene: TRBD2; V gene: TRBV6-5; clone size: .; CDR3 protein: CASSYTSGRAWEQFF; CDR3 DNA: TGTGCCAGCAGTTACACTAGCGGGAGGGCTTGGGAGCAGTTCTTC
J gene: TRBJ1-2; D gene: TRBD1; V gene: TRBV19; clone size: .; CDR3 protein: CASSSGQGDRINYGYTF; CDR3 DNA: TGTGCCAGTAGTAGTGGACAGGGGGATAGGATTAACTATGGCTACACCTTC
J gene: TRBJ1-1; D gene: .; V gene: TRBV19; clone size: .; CDR3 protein: CASTQYGGPNTEAFF; CDR3 DNA: TGTGCCAGTACCCAATACGGGGGGCCGAACACTGAAGCTTTCTTT
J gene: TRBJ2-7; D gene: TRBD2; V gene: TRBV28; clone size: .; CDR3 protein: CASSLWAGVNTEQYF; CDR3 DNA: TGTGCCAGCAGTTTATGGGCGGGAGTTAACACCGAGCAGTACTTC
J gene: TRBJ1-6; D gene: .; V gene: TRBV6-5; clone size: few; CDR3 protein: CASSWTVHNSPLHF; CDR3 DNA: TGTGCCAGCAGTTGGACAGTCCACAATTCACCCCTCCACTTT
J gene: TRBJ1-4; D gene: .; V gene: TRBV5-6; clone size: few; CDR3 protein: CASSLPNEKLFF; CDR3 DNA: TGTGCCAGCAGCCTACCTAATGAAAAACTGTTTTTT